This TCR beta chain was sequenced for a study of T cell repertoires in cytomegalovirus infection. Study at large: Public TCR beta signatures were indicative of both CMV infection and a matching HLA type. Study-wide points: CMV-specific HLA-C-restricted TCR beta clonotypes dominated the ex vivo response. The cumulative frequency of public TCR beta families identified carriers of CMV plus the relevant HLA.

A word on this clonotype: Its antigen remains unidentified.

TCRdb reanalysed the reads using MiXCR and keeps one entry per CDR3 protein. This sample has a few hundred thousand distinct CDR3 sequences, with over 35% found just once. The CDR3 spans 13 residues. Trimming pared 8 bases from V and 8 bases from J, leaving 17 bases between. The source is a human donor in good health (CMV status not recorded). Some clones in this sample may be carry-over from other donors' samples. The sample was cultured PBMCs, taken from culture after CMV antigen stimulation. The chain joins TRBV5-3 to TRBJ2-1; D gene unclear. TRBV5-3 is noted as an ORF with a role that remains uncertain. CDR3 nucleotides: TGTGCCAGCAGCATACCGGCTGATTATGAGCAGTTCTTC. It is translated as CASSIPADYEQFF.